This T cell receptor (beta chain) stems from a study of tumor-infiltrating lymphocytes in localized non-small cell lung cancer. Study conclusions and caveats: Tumor T-cell fraction was not associated with recurrence-free survival.

The CDR3 length is 15 residues. The J segment lost 4 bases and the V segment lost 6 bases, leaving 10 bases of the junction unmatched. Germline loops: CDR1 MNHEY, CDR2 SMNVEV (reference sequence). Profiled with immunoSEQ multiplex PCR; TCRdb holds only in-frame clones, not every one. This sample has 20,000 or so clones, with over 60% found just once. A note on this clone: Its antigen is currently unknown.

The specimen sequenced was lung tumor tissue. The sequence came from a human donor with non-small cell lung cancer. The chain couples TRBV27 to TRBJ1-2; TRBD1 aligns across 8 bases. CDR3 region: CASSNTGGRGYGYTF. CDR3 coding DNA: TGTGCCAGCAGCAACACAGGGGGAAGGGGCTATGGCTACACCTTC.